Listed below are T cell receptor beta chains from one sample, sequenced in a study of shared clonotypes between healthy human individuals. Assay: immunoSEQ multiplex PCR; the TCRdb copy retains only in-frame clones and omits some. Of about 1.1 million clones listed, about 80% are singletons. The sample consisted of memory CD4+ T cells from PBMCs. The source of these receptors is a man aged 18 to 30 in good health. Some clones in this sample may be carry-over from other donors' samples. The CDR3 runs from the conserved cysteine through the conserved F or W. The size field is filled for only some rows; it gives once, few, many or a size class.

CDR3aa | j_gene | abundance | v_gene
CASSLRSAGDTHEQYF | TRBJ2-7 | . | TRBV28
CASSSDNQETQYF | TRBJ2-5 | once | TRBV5-6
CASSQAGTSATPSTDTQYF | TRBJ2-3 | . | TRBV4-2
CASSEYGVNTEAFF | TRBJ1-1 | once | TRBV2
CASSLEGEIYNEQFF | TRBJ2-1 | few | TRBV7-8
CASSMGPNTNEKLFF | TRBJ1-4 | . | TRBV19
CASSLGLAGGELFF | TRBJ2-2 | . | TRBV5-4
CASSQEGRGTYNEQFF | TRBJ2-1 | once | TRBV4-2
CASSLGGGLAVSTDTQYF | TRBJ2-3 | few | TRBV12-5
CASRGSDRFKTGELFF | TRBJ2-2 | once | TRBV28
CASSDRGADYGYTF | TRBJ1-2 | . | TRBV2
CSVPGLANTGELFF | TRBJ2-2 | . | TRBV29-1
CASSLQGFSYNEQFF | TRBJ2-1 | . | TRBV7-3
CASSSGQGAAGYTF | TRBJ1-2 | . | TRBV28
CASSSWTEGYGYTF | TRBJ1-2 | . | TRBV5-1
CASSLKGDTQYF | TRBJ2-3 | . | TRBV5-1
CASSSLGETQYF | TRBJ2-5 | . | TRBV5-1
CASSPPPGERNNEQFF | TRBJ2-1 | . | TRBV18
CASRPPTGFTEAFF | TRBJ1-1 | many | TRBV2
CASTTYDRVNIQYF | TRBJ2-4 | . | TRBV7-9
CASSPAGGGEQYF | TRBJ2-7 | . | TRBV18
CASSSPSRGNEQFF | TRBJ2-1 | . | TRBV7-3
CASSQGSGGEGEKLFF | TRBJ1-4 | . | TRBV4-1
CASSLGRQGADSGANVLTF | TRBJ2-6 | few | TRBV5-5
CASSATPTGGDTEAFF | TRBJ1-1 | . | TRBV9
CSVQGDINQPQHF | TRBJ1-5 | few | TRBV29-1
CASRGVGGYTF | TRBJ1-2 | few | TRBV2
CAISGGLAGGLTEETQYF | TRBJ2-5 | . | TRBV10-3
CASSLLLGSEAFF | TRBJ1-1 | . | TRBV5-4
CASRGGGSGYEQYF | TRBJ2-7 | . | TRBV28
CSVDSSGSSYEQYF | TRBJ2-7 | . | TRBV29-1
CAISGGDRVSEQYF | TRBJ2-7 | once | TRBV10-3
CASSLTSGATYEQYF | TRBJ2-7 | . | TRBV7-8
CASSQDVRTSGIGETQYF | TRBJ2-5 | . | TRBV4-3
CASSQSPDGQPQHF | TRBJ1-5 | few | TRBV4-2
CASRADPSYEQYF | TRBJ2-7 | . | TRBV2
CASSPRTTTDTQYF | TRBJ2-3 | . | TRBV9
CASTSLARGNAANQPQHF | TRBJ1-5 | . | TRBV19
CASSRSESNQPQHF | TRBJ1-5 | . | TRBV7-9
CASSSRGTGGLDTQYF | TRBJ2-3 | . | TRBV7-9
CSVASGLASSYNEQFF | TRBJ2-1 | . | TRBV29-1
CASSPRGVSTDTQYF | TRBJ2-3 | . | TRBV27
CASSSRPGQGNTEAFF | TRBJ1-1 | . | TRBV7-9
CASSRTGVRYTF | TRBJ1-2 | . | TRBV11-2
CASSNWGHEKLGNTEAFF | TRBJ1-1 | . | TRBV19
CASSPQSSGNTIYF | TRBJ1-3 | . | TRBV7-3
CASTLRAGGMTQYF | TRBJ2-5 | few | TRBV11-2
CASSARQGMNTEAFF | TRBJ1-1 | . | TRBV7-9
CASSQVSGYNEQFF | TRBJ2-1 | . | TRBV4-2